This T cell receptor beta chain is from a study of shared clonotypes between healthy human individuals. Overall study findings and caveats: Sorted-subset sequencing was shown by rarefaction to be incomplete despite large depth. It was the non-shared clonotypes that had lower generation probabilities than clonotypes shared by all four donors.

There are 15 residues in the CDR3. Germline lookup yields CDR1 SEHNR and CDR2 FQNEAQ (reference sequence). V lost 2 bases, J lost 8 bases, and 16 bases lay in between. In regard to this clone: Its antigen remains unknown.

In replicate PCRs of sorted subsets, approximately 190 ng DNA, about 30,000 T cell genomes, was used. Methods used by the authors: ImmunoSEQ yielded junction-only sequences lacking quality scores, so filtering differed. The protocol was immunoSEQ multiplex PCR, while the TCRdb copy is restricted to in-frame clones and leaves out a portion. V and J calls and clone size follow that table, whereas D and trimming were derived from the DNA. Of under 1,100,000 clones listed, around four fifths are singletons. The clonotype was recovered from a man between 18 and 29 years old in good health. This chain links TRBV7-9 with TRBJ2-1, with a possible D match to TRBD1 (5 bases). Sequenced: memory CD4+ T cells sorted from blood. Regarding subset: CD45RA-negative fraction. The CDR3 spells CASSLNWASRDEQFF. CDR3 in DNA: TGTGCCAGCAGCTTAAATTGGGCTTCCAGGGATGAGCAGTTCTTC.